This TCR beta chain is from a study of PD-1 blockade in classical Hodgkin lymphoma. Study-wide findings and caveats: Underlying causes for the observed repertoire differences were not defined, possibly disease activity or prior therapy.

Described time point: newly diagnosed, previously untreated cHL patient sample. Using immunoSEQ multiplex PCR, the repertoire was profiled, and TCRdb retains in-frame clones only, with some absent. This table holds about 28,000 clones, roughly nine tenths found once. Concerning this clone: Antigen unknown.

There are 17 residues in the CDR3. Germline V CDR1 and CDR2: SGHAT, FQNNGV. Deletions cut 2 bases from V and 2 bases from J, with 18 bases between. What was sequenced was peripheral blood mononuclear cells (PBMCs). The chain carries TRBV11-2 and TRBJ2-5; TRBD2 might be the D (7 bases). This receptor was taken from a human donor with classical Hodgkin lymphoma. The CDR3 region is CASSLRGPQGGQETQYF. CDR3 DNA: TGTGCCAGCAGCTTAAGGGGACCACAGGGAGGGCAAGAGACCCAGTACTTC. Using reference TRBV11-2 and TRBJ2-5 for the parts outside the CDR3, the full variable domain is EAGVAQSPRYKIIEKRQSVAFWCNPISGHATLYWYQQILGQGPKLLIQFQNNGVVDDSQLPKDRFSAERLKGVDSTLKIQPAKLEDSAVYLCASSLRGPQGGQETQYFGPGTRLLVL.